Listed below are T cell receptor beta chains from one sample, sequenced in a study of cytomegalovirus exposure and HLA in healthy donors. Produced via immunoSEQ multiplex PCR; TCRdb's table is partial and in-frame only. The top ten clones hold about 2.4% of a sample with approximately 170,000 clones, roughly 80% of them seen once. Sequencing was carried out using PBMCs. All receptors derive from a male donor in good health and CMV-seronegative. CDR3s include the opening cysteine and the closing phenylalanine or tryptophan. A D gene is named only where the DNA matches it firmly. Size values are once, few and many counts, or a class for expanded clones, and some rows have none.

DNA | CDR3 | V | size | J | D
TGTGCCTGGATCCCAAAACAGGCCGTACTCTTCACCTTC | CAWIPKQAVLFTF | TRBV30 | - | TRBJ1-2 | -
TGTGCCAGCAGCGGGCCCTCGGGGGACCTAAACATTCAGTACTTC | CASSGPSGDLNIQYF | TRBV5-4 | - | TRBJ2-4 | -
TGTGCCAGCACCACTCACGCAGGGGGGATGAAATTCTCCGGGGAGCTGTTTTTT | CASTTHAGGMKFSGELFF | TRBV28 | - | TRBJ2-2 | -
TGTGCCAGCAGTGAAGGGGGTAGCGGGAGGCGTGAGCAGTTCTTC | CASSEGGSGRREQFF | TRBV25-1 | - | TRBJ2-1 | TRBD2
TGTGCCATCAGTGACCCGCCGGGACACTCCTACGAGCAGTACTTC | CAISDPPGHSYEQYF | TRBV10-3 | few | TRBJ2-7 | -
TGTGCCAGCAGGGGACTAGCGGGCGAGCAGTACTTC | CASRGLAGEQYF | TRBV6-1 | few | TRBJ2-7 | TRBD2
TGTGCCAACACCGGGACTACCTACAATGAGCAGTTCTTC | CANTGTTYNEQFF | TRBV2 | - | TRBJ2-1 | TRBD2
TGTGCCAGCAGGGGGGCGGCTAATGAAAAACTGTTTTTT | CASRGAANEKLFF | TRBV7-2 | - | TRBJ1-4 | -
TGTGCCAGCAAGGACAGGCAAACCTACGAGCAGTACTTC | CASKDRQTYEQYF | TRBV27 | - | TRBJ2-7 | TRBD1
TGTGCCTGGAGTAGGGACAGACTACAAGAGACCCAGTACTTC | CAWSRDRLQETQYF | TRBV30 | - | TRBJ2-5 | TRBD1
TGCGCCAGCAGCCAAGTTTCAGTTACCTCTGGGGCCAACGTCCTGACTTTC | CASSQVSVTSGANVLTF | TRBV4-1 | few | TRBJ2-6 | -
TGCGCCAGCAGCTTGGACGGGGCCGGGGAGCTGTTTTTT | CASSLDGAGELFF | TRBV5-1 | - | TRBJ2-2 | -
TGTGCCACCAGCAGAGCCTCCGGGGAGAGTGGCTACACCTTC | CATSRASGESGYTF | TRBV15 | few | TRBJ1-2 | -
TGTGCCAGCAGCGCCCCACAGGGGGCGCACCTGAACTCTGGGGCCAACGTCCTGACTTTC | CASSAPQGAHLNSGANVLTF | TRBV9 | once | TRBJ2-6 | TRBD1
TGTGCCAGCAGGCCATCTCAAGGGAGCGCTGACTATGGCTACACCTTC | CASRPSQGSADYGYTF | TRBV28 | - | TRBJ1-2 | -
TGTGCCAGCAGCCTGCAAGAACAGGAGAGTACGCAGTATTTT | CASSLQEQESTQYF | TRBV4-2 | many | TRBJ2-3 | -
TGTGCCAGCCAGCAAGACTCAGGGGAAGGGGAGCAGTACTTC | CASQQDSGEGEQYF | TRBV6-5 | few | TRBJ2-7 | -
TGCGCCAGCAGCTTGGACGGGGGGGCCCCCGGGGAGCTGTTTTTT | CASSLDGGAPGELFF | TRBV5-1 | - | TRBJ2-2 | TRBD2
TGTGCCAGCAGTGAAGAGTACTCTGGGGCCAACGTCCTGACTTTC | CASSEEYSGANVLTF | TRBV6-4 | - | TRBJ2-6 | -
TGTGCCATCAGTGAAACGCGGACAGGGAGACCAGATACGCAGTATTTT | CAISETRTGRPDTQYF | TRBV10-3 | - | TRBJ2-3 | TRBD1
TGTGCCAGCAGCGAAACAGGGGGGCTGCCGTACTTC | CASSETGGLPYF | TRBV9 | - | TRBJ2-7 | TRBD1
TGTGCTAGTGGACCTGGACAGGGCGGAGACAATGAGCAGTTCTTC | CASGPGQGGDNEQFF | TRBV12-5 | - | TRBJ2-1 | TRBD1
TGTGCCAGCAGTTACCGGGCGGGACGGGTCACAGATACGCAGTATTTT | CASSYRAGRVTDTQYF | TRBV6-6 | - | TRBJ2-3 | -
TGTGCCAGCAGTGAATCGTCGACAGGGGGGAACACTGAAGCTTTCTTT | CASSESSTGGNTEAFF | TRBV25-1 | - | TRBJ1-1 | TRBD1
TGCGCCAGCAGCTACGGGACTAATATCGCTCTCTACGAGCAGTACTTC | CASSYGTNIALYEQYF | TRBV5-1 | - | TRBJ2-7 | TRBD2
TGTGCCAGCAGCTTCCAGGGGCTGGGCTATGGCTACACCTTC | CASSFQGLGYGYTF | TRBV5-6 | - | TRBJ1-2 | -
TGCGCCAGCAGCCCCACTGGGCAGGCCTATGGCTACACCTTC | CASSPTGQAYGYTF | TRBV5-1 | - | TRBJ1-2 | -
TGTGCCAGTTGCGACAGAGCTGAAGAAAAACTGTTTTTT | CASCDRAEEKLFF | TRBV19 | - | TRBJ1-4 | -
TGTGCCAGCAGCCTCGGGGACAGGCCTCAATACTCTGGGGCCAACGTCCTGACTTTC | CASSLGDRPQYSGANVLTF | TRBV9 | once | TRBJ2-6 | TRBD1
TGTGCCAGCAGTTTAACCCCCCCGGGACACGGGAACACTGAAGCTTTCTTT | CASSLTPPGHGNTEAFF | TRBV27 | - | TRBJ1-1 | -
TGTGCCAGTAGTACCGGCGGCGGGAGTAACACAGATACGCAGTATTTT | CASSTGGGSNTDTQYF | TRBV19 | - | TRBJ2-3 | TRBD2
TGCGCCAGCAGTGAGTCGGGGGGTTCCTATCAGCCCCAGCATTTT | CASSESGGSYQPQHF | TRBV10-2 | - | TRBJ1-5 | -
TGCAGCGTCCGGACTAGCGGGGGGACGATCACAGATACGCAGTATTTT | CSVRTSGGTITDTQYF | TRBV29-1 | - | TRBJ2-3 | TRBD2
TGTGCCAGCAGCAGTCGGACTAGCGGAGGTTCCGGGGAGCTGTTTTTT | CASSSRTSGGSGELFF | TRBV7-2 | few | TRBJ2-2 | TRBD2
TGTGCCAGTAGTATAGAGGACAGTGGGAATCAGCCCCAGCATTTT | CASSIEDSGNQPQHF | TRBV19 | - | TRBJ1-5 | -